This TCR beta chain was documented in a study of T cell clusters in autoimmune cytopenias (dated by TCRdb to about 2019). At the level of the whole study: A median TRB sequencing depth of roughly 56,000 reads per sample was reached, and a median of about 2,000 distinct TRB clonotypes per sample was obtained. Alongside healthy, CLL and autoimmune hepatitis controls, autoimmune cytopenia patients had their peripheral blood TRB and IGH repertoires sequenced at active disease and again during treatment follow-up. The study was designed to test whether a disease-specific immune repertoire signature usable as a blood-based biomarker is carried by autoimmune cytopenia patients. Beyond this particular receptor, the publication reports: The GLIPH analysis suggested a lack of physiological T cell clusters in primary autoimmune cytopenia patients, since some 52 clusters were exclusive to healthy donors whereas approximately 16 were exclusive to patients. Healthy donors showed almost three-fold more exclusive TRB clusters than active autoimmune hepatitis patients, consistent with an autoimmunity-wide signature. TRB repertoire shifts, with less even repertoires in secondary cytopenia and CLL, mostly reflected lymphoma bias rather than autoimmunity. The T cell clusters were defined only in silico, and the functional role of the clusters was left to be validated experimentally. In the comparison of secondary cytopenia with CLL, no cluster-lack signature showed up, apparently because the dominant lymphoma-associated repertoire masked the signature.

TRB amplification used 200 to 300 ng of peripheral blood genomic DNA, around 40,000 genome equivalents, per sample. About this clonotype itself: What this receptor recognizes is not known.

The CDR3 goes from the cysteine to the phenylalanine over 15 residues. The record lacks a DNA sequence. CDR1 and CDR2 (SGHRS, YFSETQ) derive from the germline V gene. TRB rearrangements were amplified by multiplex PCR using a touch-down protocol with TRB-A and TRB-B primer pools mixed in one tube. Two consecutive PCR reactions with Phusion HS II polymerase added Illumina adapters and sample indices to the amplicons. After gel purification with the NucleoSpin Gel and PCR Clean-up kit, the amplicons were quantified by Qubit and checked for quality on an Agilent 2100 Bioanalyzer. Sequencing of the libraries was done on an Illumina MiSeq with paired-end, single-indexed, 600-cycle runs. Concerning the study's data processing: MiXCR version 2.1.12 with the default MiXCR reference library was used to align and assemble TRB reads. A clone was defined by each unique CDR3 nucleotide sequence, and the analysis included only productive sequences with two or more reads. To assess repertoire diversity, an R script computed alpha-parameterized diversity profiles (alpha 0 to 5), which included the Shannon (alpha 1) and Simpson (alpha 2) indices. Combinatorial TRB VJ usage was computed with the tcR package and compared between cohorts by principal component analysis with ade4. TCRbeta CDR3s were clustered with GLIPH on cohort pairs matched by age and read depth, and cluster frequencies were compared by Wilcoxon test. Once TCRdb had reprocessed the reads, it stored one entry per CDR3 protein sequence and supplied no DNA. The V and J calls were determined by TCRdb, not by the authors. The table of this sample itemizes roughly 7,000 distinct CDR3 sequences. The top ten clonotypes cover roughly 25% of the sample.

The sequence was obtained from a human donor with an autoimmune cytopenia or autoimmune hepatitis (not recorded which). The sequenced material came from peripheral blood. Recombination joined TRBV5-1 with TRBJ2-5; no DNA is available, so the TRBD1 call from TCRdb remains unchecked. The CDR3 protein is CASSLYRSGSETQYF.